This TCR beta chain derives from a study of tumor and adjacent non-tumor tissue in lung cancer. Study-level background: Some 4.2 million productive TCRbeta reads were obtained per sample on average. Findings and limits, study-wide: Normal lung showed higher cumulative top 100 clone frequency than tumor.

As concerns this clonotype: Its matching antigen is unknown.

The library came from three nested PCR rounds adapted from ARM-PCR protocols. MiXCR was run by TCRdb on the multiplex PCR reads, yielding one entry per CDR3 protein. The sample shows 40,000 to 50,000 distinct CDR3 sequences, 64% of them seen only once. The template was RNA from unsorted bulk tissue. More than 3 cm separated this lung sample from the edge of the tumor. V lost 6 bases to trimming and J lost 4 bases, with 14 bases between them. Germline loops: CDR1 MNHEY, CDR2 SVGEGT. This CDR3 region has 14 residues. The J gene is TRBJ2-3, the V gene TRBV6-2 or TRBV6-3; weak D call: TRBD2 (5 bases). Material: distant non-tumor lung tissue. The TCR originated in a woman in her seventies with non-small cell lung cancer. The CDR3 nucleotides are TGTGCCAGCAGCTTGGGGAGCCGCGCAGATACGCAGTATTTT. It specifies CASSLGSRADTQYF.